This T cell receptor (beta chain) was retrieved from a study of cytomegalovirus exposure and HLA in healthy donors. Study findings and constraints: According to a later analysis, TCR clusters from the first cohort tended to co-occur in the approximately 130 validation repertoires. Confirmation in vitro established that a few CMV-associated chains were specific for CMV antigens. Many donors shared some public TCRs, even though most TCR sequences were rare.

The V and J ends lost 5 bases and 7 bases respectively, with 5 bases between them. The germline gives CDR1 LNHDA, CDR2 SQIVND (reference sequence). The CDR3 sequence is 10 residues long. Generated by immunoSEQ multiplex PCR, the TCRdb table keeps only in-frame clones and is missing some. The data show 55,000 to 80,000 clones, approximately 95% seen once. This clone was counted only a few times. As yet, its antigen is unknown. Sequencing was performed on PBMCs. This chain connects TRBV19 to TRBJ1-2, with unresolved D. This TCR derives from a man aged 18 to 29 in good health and CMV-seronegative. The CDR3 protein is CASSSGGYTF. In nucleotides, the CDR3 is TGTGCCAGTAGTTCAGGTGGCTACACCTTC.